These 22 T cell receptor beta chains originate from one sample sequenced in a study of regulatory T cells in long-lasting Graves disease. Noted time point: persistent/refractory GD, antithyroid drugs over 5 years with positive TRAb. Researchers made the TCR library from RNA that was extracted from PBMCs. The TCR beta library used iRepertoire HTBI primers with Arm-PCR amplification of CDR3. TCRdb used MiXCR to reprocess the multiplex PCR reads, holding one entry per CDR3 protein. Here the sample spans fewer than 450,000 distinct CDR3 sequences, around 20% being singletons. Sequencing used peripheral blood mononuclear cells (PBMCs), obtained when the disease was refractory, from a patient treated with antithyroid drugs. These receptors all come from a female donor with Graves disease.

This clonotype came up many times. The V gene is TRBV12-3 or TRBV12-4, the J gene TRBJ1-1; a weak D match, TRBD1 (6 bases). The V and J ends lost 1 base and 7 bases respectively, with 7 bases between them. CDR3 length: 12 amino acids. The CDR3 DNA reads as TGTGCCAGCAGTTTAGGGACAGTTGAAGCTTTCTTT. Protein sequence: CASSLGTVEAFF.

This clonotype was seen a few times. The chain links TRBV20-1 to TRBJ1-2; D uncertain. Trimming removed 7 bases from V and 7 bases from J, with 13 bases in between. This CDR3 has 11 amino acids. The germline V gene encodes CDR1 DFQATT and CDR2 SNEGSKA (reference sequence). The CDR3 region is CSGGWGGGYTF. The CDR3 DNA follows: TGCAGTGGAGGGTGGGGAGGTGGCTACACCTTC.

This clonotype was recorded at least ten times. The chain links TRBV6-1 to TRBJ1-1; D perhaps matches TRBD1 (6 bases). V lost 7 bases and J 5 bases, leaving 17 bases between the germline ends. Germline CDR1 MNHNS, CDR2 SASEGT. The length of the CDR3 is 14 residues. DNA for the CDR3: TGTGCCAGCATTAGGGGGGCCACCGGGACTGAAGCTTTCTTT. As protein: CASIRGATGTEAFF.

The chain couples TRBV4-3 to TRBJ2-2; D perhaps matches TRBD2 (5 bases). Between the trimmed V and J ends, which lost 1 base and 7 bases, there was a span of 10 bases. The CDR3 is 14 residues long. CDR1 and CDR2 from the germline V gene are LGHNA and YSLEER. CDR3 bases: TGCGCCAGCAGCCAAGTGGCTAGCAGCGGGGAGCTGTTTTTT. This encodes CASSQVASSGELFF.

There are many counts of this clonotype. The rearrangement joins TRBV28 to TRBJ1-2; 7 bases are a match to TRBD1. Germline trimming cut 9 bases from V and 3 bases from J; bases unmatched to any gene: 7. This CDR3 comprises 13 residues. The germline V gene has CDR1 MDHEN and CDR2 SYDVKM. The CDR3 nucleotides are TGTGCCAGTACCCAGGGGGTGGACTATGGCTACACCTTC. Amino acids: CASTQGVDYGYTF.

The V gene is TRBV20-1, the J gene TRBJ2-7; TRBD2 agrees at 8 bases. Trimming removed 0 bases from V and 1 base from J; junction bases left unmatched: 5. Germline CDR1 DFQATT, CDR2 SNEGSKA (reference sequence). This CDR3 is 15 amino acids long. The DNA of the CDR3 is TGCAGTGCTAGAGATATGATAGCGGGATCCTACGAGCAGTACTTC. Translating gives CSARDMIAGSYEQYF.

The sample holds many counts of this clonotype. This sequence joins TRBV7-2 and TRBJ1-5; tentative D call: TRBD1 (6 bases). Trimming cost V 5 bases and J 2 bases, with 13 bases left between them. Germline-derived CDR1 and CDR2 are SGHTA and FQGNSA. CDR3 size: 15 residues. CDR3 residues: CASSPEAGGNQPQHF. The CDR3 DNA follows: TGTGCCAGCAGCCCGGAGGCAGGGGGCAATCAGCCCCAGCATTTT.

This clonotype turned up a few times. The chain uses TRBV7-9 and TRBJ2-5; D unclear. The V end lost 5 bases, the J end lost 5 bases, and 15 bases lay between the germline ends. CDR1 SEHNR and CDR2 FQNEAQ come from the germline V gene (reference sequence). This CDR3 contains 14 residues. CDR3 sequence reads: CASSPPFGRETQYF. The CDR3 DNA reads as TGTGCCAGCAGCCCGCCTTTTGGACGGGAGACCCAGTACTTC.

The V call is TRBV7-2, the J call TRBJ2-2; 8 bases match TRBD1. CDR3 length equals 16 residues. The V segment lost 2 bases and the J segment 0 bases; nucleotides outside the gene matches: 2. Germline V gene lookup returns CDR1 SGHTA and CDR2 FQGNSA. CDR3 region: CASSLQGAANTGELFF. The CDR3 coding sequence is TGTGCCAGCAGCTTACAGGGGGCAGCGAACACCGGGGAGCTGTTTTTT. Supplemented by reference TRBV7-2 and TRBJ2-2, the full variable domain reads GAGVSQSPSNKVTEKGKDVELRCDPISGHTALYWYRQSLGQGLEFLIYFQGNSAPDKSGLPSDRFSAERTGGSVSTLTIQRTQQEDSAVYLCASSLQGAANTGELFFGEGSRLTVL.

About this clonotype itself: At one end, the junction sequence differs from germline, possibly due to a read error. The V gene is TRBV29-1, the J gene TRBJ1-1, with D unclear. CDR1 and CDR2 (germline): SQVTM, ANQGSEA. CDR3 length: 14 residues. DNA for the CDR3: TGCAGCGTTTCAGTCTCGGGAATGAACTCTGAAGCTTTCTTT. Translation gives CSVSVSGMNSEAFF.

The chain couples TRBV5-1 to TRBJ1-2, with 8 bases identical to TRBD1. The CDR3 has 15 residues. Germline lookup yields CDR1 SGHRS and CDR2 YFSETQ. The V and J ends lost 0 bases and 4 bases, in that order; junction bases with no gene match: 5. CDR3 protein: CASSLAGTGPYGYTF. For the CDR3, the DNA is TGCGCCAGCAGCTTGGCCGGGACAGGACCCTATGGCTACACCTTC.

V is TRBV7-2 and J is TRBJ1-5; no clear D gene. Germline V gene sequence: CDR1 SGHTA, CDR2 FQGNSA. V was clipped by 2 bases and J by 9 bases, with 11 bases between them. The length of the CDR3 is 13 residues. CDR3 region: CASSLFQKGPQHF. In nucleotides, the CDR3 is TGTGCCAGCAGCTTATTTCAGAAAGGGCCCCAGCATTTT.

The CDR3 bases are TGTGCCAGCAGCCTCTCTAGACAGGGCCCCTTCTCTGGAAACACCATATATTTT. Its protein product is CASSLSRQGPFSGNTIYF. The chain employs TRBV9 and TRBJ1-3, with 7 bases aligning to TRBD1. Per the germline V gene, CDR1 is SGDLS and CDR2 is YYNGEE. The V gene end was trimmed by 4 bases and the J gene end by 0 bases; junction bases not matched to a gene: 13. This CDR3 region has 18 residues.

This clonotype has more than one count but fewer than ten. V is TRBV28 and J is TRBJ2-2; a possible D gene is TRBD2 (5 bases). The germline CDR1 and CDR2 sequences are MDHEN and SYDVKM. The CDR3 runs 16 residues. V gave up 3 bases and J gave up 1 base, with 12 bases separating them. The CDR3 reads CASSLEVKLNTGELFF. In DNA, the CDR3 is TGTGCCAGCAGTTTGGAGGTGAAACTGAACACCGGGGAGCTGTTTTTT.

The chain links TRBV6-2 or TRBV6-3 to TRBJ2-4; D possibly corresponds to TRBD1 (6 bases). Germline CDR1 and CDR2: MNHEY and SVGEGT. The CDR3 covers 14 residues. Trimming stripped 5 bases from V and 1 base from J, with 9 bases between. The CDR3 nucleotides read TGTGCCAGCAGTGAACAGGGTGCCAAAAACATTCAGTACTTC. Translation gives CASSEQGAKNIQYF.

V gene TRBV9 combines with J gene TRBJ2-7; no firm D call. The CDR3 extends over 13 amino acids. CDR1 and CDR2 from the germline V gene are SGDLS and YYNGEE. The V end was cut by 3 bases, the J end by 0 bases, with 7 bases between. CDR3 in amino acids: CASSAPNSYEQYF. DNA for the CDR3: TGTGCCAGCAGCGCCCCTAACTCCTACGAGCAGTACTTC.

This clonotype showed up many times. The J gene is TRBJ1-1, the V gene TRBV3-1, with a weak D call TRBD1 (6 bases). CDR3 length: 13 amino acids. Germline V CDR1 and CDR2: LGHDT, YNNKEL (reference sequence). The germline V and J ends were trimmed by 6 bases and 7 bases, with 15 bases remaining between them. CDR3 bases: TGTGCCAGCAGAAGGGGGGGGTTCGGTGAAGCTTTCTTT. Its translation: CASRRGGFGEAFF.

This clonotype came up many times. The rearrangement links TRBV28 to TRBJ1-1; no definite D call. Deletions cut 3 bases from V and 1 base from J, with 9 bases between. Germline assignment: CDR1 MDHEN and CDR2 SYDVKM. The CDR3 runs to 14 residues. The chain's CDR3 is CASSLAVGNTEAFF. The CDR3 bases are TGTGCCAGCAGTTTGGCGGTTGGGAACACTGAAGCTTTCTTT.

J is TRBJ1-2 and V is TRBV29-1; no firm D call. Germline V gene data show CDR1 as SQVTM and CDR2 as ANQGSEA. This CDR3 contains 11 residues. V lost 4 bases and J lost 8, with 11 bases in between. In DNA form, the CDR3 reads TGCAGCGTTGCAGGTTCTGACGGCTACACCTTC. It encodes CSVAGSDGYTF.

This clonotype was counted ten times or more. The chain links TRBV7-2 to TRBJ2-7, with unresolved D. There are 13 residues in the CDR3. Trimming left V 5 bases short and J 2 bases short, with 10 bases between. The germline CDR1 and CDR2 sequences are SGHTA and FQGNSA. This CDR3 reads CASSPWTAYEQYF. The DNA for the CDR3 is TGTGCCAGCAGCCCTTGGACCGCCTACGAGCAGTACTTC.

The genes are TRBV15 and TRBJ2-7; 8 bases align to TRBD1. The germline gives CDR1 LNHNV, CDR2 YYDKDF (reference sequence). This CDR3 comprises 15 residues. Unmatched junction bases numbered 7, after V lost 4 bases and J lost 2 bases. The CDR3 DNA is TGTGCCACCAGCACAAGACAGGGGACTCCCTACGAGCAGTACTTC. Protein product: CATSTRQGTPYEQYF.

There are many counts of this clonotype. The rearrangement uses TRBV11-2 and TRBJ1-5; TRBD1 aligns across 7 bases. V trimming: 1 base; J trimming: 2 bases; junction bases outside the gene matches: 11. The CDR3 extends over 18 amino acids. Germline loops: CDR1 SGHAT, CDR2 FQNNGV. CDR3 bases: TGTGCCAGCAGCTTAGTTAACAGGGGCGGTACAGGCAATCAGCCCCAGCATTTT. It is translated as CASSLVNRGGTGNQPQHF.